The clone carrying this T cell receptor (beta chain) was seen a few times. Its antigen is not known. Documented time point: patch test 3, about 24 weeks after DPC sensitization. Noted treatment: therapeutic diphenylcyclopropenone sensitization with weekly scalp DPC. The source of the sample is a study of human T cells and chemical hapten exposure. Study-level results: Counts of TCRs above 1 in 1000 frequency stayed unchanged with DPC sensitization.

Via MiXCR, TCRdb re-called the RACE reads, giving one row per CDR3 protein. The sample carries around 150,000 distinct CDR3 sequences, approximately 30% recorded once. From germline, CDR1 is SGHTA and CDR2 FQGNSA. V was pared by 2 bases and J by 6 bases, with 10 bases between. The CDR3 consists of 14 residues. The clonotype originates from a woman in her late teens or twenties with alopecia areata. Some clones in this sample may be carry-over from other donors' samples. The V and J genes are TRBV7-2 and TRBJ2-2; no clear D. The sequences come from whole blood, collected in connection with sensitization to the hapten diphenylcyclopropenone (DPC). CDR3 in amino acids: CASSLISSAGELFF. The CDR3 nucleotides are TGTGCCAGCAGCTTAATTAGCAGCGCCGGGGAGCTGTTTTTT. Combining the CDR3 with reference TRBV7-2 and TRBJ2-2 gives the whole variable domain GAGVSQSPSNKVTEKGKDVELRCDPISGHTALYWYRQSLGQGLEFLIYFQGNSAPDKSGLPSDRFSAERTGGSVSTLTIQRTQQEDSAVYLCASSLISSAGELFFGEGSRLTVL.